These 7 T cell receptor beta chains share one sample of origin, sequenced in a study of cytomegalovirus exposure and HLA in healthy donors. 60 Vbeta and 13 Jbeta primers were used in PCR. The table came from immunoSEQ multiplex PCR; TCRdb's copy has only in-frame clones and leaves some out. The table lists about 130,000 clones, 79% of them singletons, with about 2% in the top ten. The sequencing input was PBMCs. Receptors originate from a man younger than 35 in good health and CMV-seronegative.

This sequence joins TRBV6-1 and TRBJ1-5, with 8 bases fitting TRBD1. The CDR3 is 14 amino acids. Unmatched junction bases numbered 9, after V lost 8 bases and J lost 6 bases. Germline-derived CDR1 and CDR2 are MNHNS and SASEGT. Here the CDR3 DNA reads TGTGCCAGCCAGGGGGACAGGTCGGGTCAGCCCCAGCATTTT. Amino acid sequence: CASQGDRSGQPQHF.

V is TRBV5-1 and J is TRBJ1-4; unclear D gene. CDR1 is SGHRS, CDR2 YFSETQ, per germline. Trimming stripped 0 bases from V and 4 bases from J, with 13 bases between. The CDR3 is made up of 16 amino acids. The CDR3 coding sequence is TGCGCCAGCAGCTTGGATGGGTCAGGCGTTAATGAAAAACTGTTTTTT. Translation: CASSLDGSGVNEKLFF.

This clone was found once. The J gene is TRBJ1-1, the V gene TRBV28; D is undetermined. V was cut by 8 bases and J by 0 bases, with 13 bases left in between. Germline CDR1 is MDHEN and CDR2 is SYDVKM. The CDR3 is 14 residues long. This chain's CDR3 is CASVGGLLNTEAFF. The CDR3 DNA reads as TGTGCCAGCGTGGGCGGACTATTGAACACTGAAGCTTTCTTT.

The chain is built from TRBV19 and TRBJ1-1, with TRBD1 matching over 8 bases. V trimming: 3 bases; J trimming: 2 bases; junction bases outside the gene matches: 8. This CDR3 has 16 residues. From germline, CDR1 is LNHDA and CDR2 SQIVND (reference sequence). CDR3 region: CASSISLGQVNTEAFF. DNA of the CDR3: TGTGCCAGTAGTATTTCCTTGGGACAGGTAAACACTGAAGCTTTCTTT.

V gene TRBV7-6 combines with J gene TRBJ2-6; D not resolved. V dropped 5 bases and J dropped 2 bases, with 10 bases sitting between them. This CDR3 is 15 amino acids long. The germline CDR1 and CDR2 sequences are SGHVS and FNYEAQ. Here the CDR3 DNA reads TGTGCCAGCAGCCTAGGCGCCACTGGGGCCAACGTCCTGACTTTC. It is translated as CASSLGATGANVLTF.

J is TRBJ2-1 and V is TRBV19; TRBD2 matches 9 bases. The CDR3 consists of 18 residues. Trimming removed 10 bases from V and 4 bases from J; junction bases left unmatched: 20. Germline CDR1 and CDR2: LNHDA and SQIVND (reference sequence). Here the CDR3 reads CATRPVSGSLPLYNEQFF. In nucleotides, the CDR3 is TGTGCCACCCGCCCGGTTAGCGGGAGCTTACCCCTTTACAATGAGCAGTTCTTC.

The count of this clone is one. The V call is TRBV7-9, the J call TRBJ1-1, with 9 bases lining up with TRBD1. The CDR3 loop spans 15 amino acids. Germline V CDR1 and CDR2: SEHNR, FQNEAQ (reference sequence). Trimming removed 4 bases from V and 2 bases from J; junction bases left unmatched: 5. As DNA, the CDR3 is TGTGCCAGCAGCTCCGGGACAGGGTTCAACACTGAAGCTTTCTTT. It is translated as CASSSGTGFNTEAFF.